Here is one TCR beta chain with its context. Its antigen specificity is not known. No much larger clone is present one base from it, and per-base qualities are unavailable. Receptor libraries were prepared by the immunoSEQ multiplex PCR assay. Entries here come from immuneACCESS through TCRdb and include only in-frame sequences with V and J called. Some clones fail to appear in such tables; in the studies checked, an unresolved V gene covers under half of the shortfall, and the cause of the remainder is unknown. In all, the sample holds some 91,000 clones, and approximately 96% of those were seen once. 0.22% of the sample goes to the ten largest clones. The data were taken from a study of technical replicates of blood from a few donors (TCRdb year 2017). This TCR came from a human donor in good health. Sequencing was done on a sample of T cells isolated from PBMCs.

CDR3 sequence: CASSPPGQTYEQYF. Read as DNA, the sequence is TGTGCCAGCTCACCGCCGGGACAGACCTACGAGCAGTACTTC. The sequence joins TRBV18 to TRBJ2-7, and 7 bases in between align with TRBD1. The CDR3 goes from the cysteine to the phenylalanine over 14 residues. Of the read, only the CDR3 DNA is kept; its 42 bases are in frame from base 1. Trimming takes 3 bases off V and 2 bases off J; junction bases not matched to a gene: 4. Reading the germline V gene gives CDR1 KGHSH and CDR2 LQKENI. When the CDR3 is completed using the reference TRBV18 and TRBJ2-7 genes on either side, the full variable domain is NAGVMQNPRHLVRRRGQEARLRCSPMKGHSHVYWYRQLPEEGLKFMVYLQKENIIDESGMPKERFSAEFPKEGPSILRIQQVVRGDSAAYFCASSPPGQTYEQYFGPGTRLTVT.